Following are 14 T cell receptor beta chains from one sample sequenced in a study of vaccination and CD4 T cells after COVID-19. TCRdb reprocessed the PCR reads via MiXCR and lists one record per CDR3 protein. Altogether about 15,000 distinct CDR3 sequences are present, less than 70% being singletons, with the ten largest covering 1% to 1.4%. Sample: CD4+ T cells from blood, taken after SARS-CoV-2 vaccination. All receptors come from a human donor who had recovered from COVID-19.

V and J are TRBV6-5 and TRBJ2-5; no firm D call. V shed 0 bases and J shed 5 bases, with 10 bases lying between them. Germline CDR1 is MNHEY and CDR2 is SVGAGI. The CDR3 extends over 14 amino acids. The CDR3: CASSYSRSRETQYF. The CDR3 DNA reads as TGTGCCAGCAGTTACTCGAGGAGCCGGGAGACCCAGTACTTC.

The V call is TRBV20-1, the J call TRBJ2-7; maybe TRBD1 (6 bases). Trimming took 6 bases from V and 3 from J, leaving 6 bases between them. The germline V gene encodes CDR1 DFQATT and CDR2 SNEGSKA (reference sequence). CDR3 length: 10 residues. CDR3 nucleotide sequence: TGCAGTGCGACAGGCTACGAGCAGTACTTC. Its protein product is CSATGYEQYF.

V and J are TRBV30 and TRBJ2-1, with 10 bases aligning to TRBD2. Germline V gene lookup returns CDR1 GTSNPN and CDR2 SVGIG (reference sequence). Unmatched junction bases numbered 3, after V lost 0 bases and J lost 7 bases. The CDR3 covers 14 residues. CDR3 protein: CAWSVASGSNEQFF. DNA for the CDR3: TGTGCCTGGAGTGTAGCTAGCGGGAGTAATGAGCAGTTCTTC.

The chain joins TRBV4-3 to TRBJ1-2; 10 bases line up with TRBD1. The CDR3 covers 16 residues. V lost 1 base, J lost 5 bases, and 7 bases stayed unmatched. Germline CDR1 and CDR2: LGHNA and YSLEER. CDR3: CASSQVRDRGSYGYTF. CDR3 DNA: TGCGCCAGCAGCCAAGTCCGGGACAGGGGATCTTATGGCTACACCTTC.

This clonotype was observed a handful of times. The V gene is TRBV20-1, the J gene TRBJ1-5; 9 nucleotides line up with TRBD1. From germline, CDR1 is DFQATT and CDR2 SNEGSKA (reference sequence). V lost 6 bases, J lost 6 bases, and 9 bases stayed unmatched. The CDR3 covers 14 residues. In DNA, the CDR3 is TGCAGTGCAAACTCCGGGACAGGGATTCAGCCCCAGCATTTT. Residues: CSANSGTGIQPQHF.

A few counts support this clonotype. CDR3 nucleotide sequence: TGTGCCAGTTCGCTACTAGCGTCAAGCACAGATACGCAGTATTTT. Protein: CASSLLASSTDTQYF. The genes are TRBV2 and TRBJ2-3; 7 bases are shared with TRBD2. The germline gives CDR1 SNHLY, CDR2 FYNNEI. This CDR3 comprises 15 residues. J was trimmed by 0 bases and V by 9 bases; bases with no gene match: 9.

The V gene is TRBV28, the J gene TRBJ1-2; no definite D call. Trimming cost V 3 bases and J 1 base, with 3 bases left between them. CDR1 is MDHEN, CDR2 SYDVKM, per germline. CDR3 length equals 12 residues. CDR3 in amino acids: CASSLVNYGYTF. The CDR3 DNA follows: TGTGCCAGCAGTTTGGTTAACTATGGCTACACCTTC.

V is TRBV2 and J is TRBJ2-1; weak D call: TRBD1 (6 bases). From germline, CDR1 is SNHLY and CDR2 FYNNEI. This CDR3 comprises 15 residues. V lost 3 bases to trimming and J lost 8 bases, with 17 bases between them. CDR3 coding DNA: TGTGCCAGCAGTGATCGACAACCCGAGGGGGATGAGCAGTTCTTC. It specifies CASSDRQPEGDEQFF.

The chain links TRBV7-9 to TRBJ1-2; perhaps TRBD1 as D (6 bases). Germline assignment: CDR1 SEHNR and CDR2 FQNEAQ (reference sequence). The CDR3 has 15 residues. V lost 3 bases and J lost 4, with 15 bases in between. The CDR3 nucleotides are TGTGCCAGCAGCTTGGGGCCGGGACAAACCTATGGCTACACCTTC. As protein: CASSLGPGQTYGYTF.

The rearrangement uses TRBV2 and TRBJ2-7; no firm D call. This CDR3 contains 14 residues. Germline V CDR1 and CDR2: SNHLY, FYNNEI. The germline V and J ends were trimmed by 5 bases and 4 bases, with 15 bases remaining between them. DNA of the CDR3: TGTGCCAGCAGTCTGGCAGCAAGTGCGTACGAGCAGTACTTC. This sequence encodes CASSLAASAYEQYF. The full variable domain, rest sourced from reference TRBV2 and TRBJ2-7, is EPEVTQTPSHQVTQMGQEVILRCVPISNHLYFYWYRQILGQKVEFLVSFYNNEISEKSEIFDDQFSVERPDGSNFTLKIRSTKLEDSAMYFCASSLAASAYEQYFGPGTRLTVT.

The chain employs TRBV7-9 and TRBJ2-5; tentatively, D is TRBD1 (5 bases). The V gene lost 7 bases and the J gene lost 4 bases, with 13 bases spanning the gap. Germline-derived CDR1 and CDR2 are SEHNR and FQNEAQ (reference sequence). This CDR3 region has 13 residues. The CDR3 protein is CASTWGRGETQYF. The CDR3 DNA is TGTGCCAGCACCTGGGGTAGGGGAGAGACCCAGTACTTC.

This clonotype was observed a handful of times. The V call is TRBV19, the J call TRBJ1-1; 7 bases map to TRBD1. The CDR3 loop spans 15 amino acids. The V and J ends lost 4 bases and 5 bases, in that order; junction bases with no gene match: 10. Germline V gives CDR1 LNHDA, CDR2 SQIVND (reference sequence). The CDR3 coding sequence is TGTGCCAGTAGTACCTTCGACAGGGCCGGGACTGAAGCTTTCTTT. Its translation: CASSTFDRAGTEAFF.

The table lists this clonotype with a few counts. The chain links TRBV6-1 to TRBJ1-6; TRBD1 agrees at 11 bases. The CDR3 runs to 15 residues. CDR1 and CDR2 (germline): MNHNS, SASEGT. V trimming: 6 bases; J trimming: 8 bases; junction bases outside the gene matches: 6. CDR3 DNA sequence: TGTGCCAGCAGCCGAAGGACAGGGGGCGATTCACCCCTCCACTTT. It is translated as CASSRRTGGDSPLHF.

The rearrangement joins TRBV28 to TRBJ1-6, with 11 positions matching TRBD1. Germline V gives CDR1 MDHEN, CDR2 SYDVKM. This CDR3 has 17 residues. Trimming took 9 bases from V and 3 from J; bases not matched to a gene: 10. The CDR3 is CASQGTGGFFYNSPLHF. CDR3 nucleotide sequence: TGTGCCAGTCAAGGGACAGGGGGATTTTTCTATAATTCACCCCTCCACTTT.